This record concerns one T cell receptor (beta chain) sequence. The antigen remains undetermined. This CDR3 region has 15 residues. The germline CDR1 and CDR2 sequences are SGHRS and YFSETQ. V lost 0 bases to trimming and J lost 8 bases; unmatched junction nucleotides: 5. The data originate from a study of response to subunit inactivated influenza vaccine. The study's findings and limits: The authors proposed limited new T cell recruitment per seasonal influenza vaccination.

TCRdb recomputed calls from the RT-PCR reads with MiXCR, one row per CDR3 protein. Seen here are about 650,000 distinct CDR3 sequences, about a sixth observed once, and the top ten hold 11%. The chain recombines TRBV5-1 with TRBJ2-1, with 10 nucleotides matching TRBD1. This specimen consisted of PBMCs from blood, obtained 12 days after vaccination. This receptor was obtained from a man aged 45-65 years who received an inactivated influenza vaccine. Here the CDR3 DNA reads TGCGCCAGCAGCTTGGCCGGACAGGGGGAGGATGAGCAGTTCTTC. This translates into CASSLAGQGEDEQFF.